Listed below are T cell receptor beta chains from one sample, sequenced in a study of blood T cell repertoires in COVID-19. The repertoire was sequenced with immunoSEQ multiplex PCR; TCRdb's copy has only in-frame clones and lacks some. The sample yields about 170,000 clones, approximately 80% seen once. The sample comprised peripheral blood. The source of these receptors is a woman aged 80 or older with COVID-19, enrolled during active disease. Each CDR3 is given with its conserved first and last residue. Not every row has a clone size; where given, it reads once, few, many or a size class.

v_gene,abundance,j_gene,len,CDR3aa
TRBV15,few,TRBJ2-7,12,CATSRPGYEQYF
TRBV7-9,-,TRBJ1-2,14,CASSWDRGNYGYTF
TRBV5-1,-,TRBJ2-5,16,CASSLFTAGGQETQYF
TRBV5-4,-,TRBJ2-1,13,CASSPPSGNEQFF
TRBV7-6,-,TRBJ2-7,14,CASSWNGQGHEQYF
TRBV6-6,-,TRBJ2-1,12,CASSGGVNEQFF
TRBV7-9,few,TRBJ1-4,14,CASSVAGTDEKLFF
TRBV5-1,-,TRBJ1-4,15,CASSLGGGNLEKLFF
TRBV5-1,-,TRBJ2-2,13,CASRTDQDGELFF
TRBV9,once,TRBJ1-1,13,CASSVATDTEAFF
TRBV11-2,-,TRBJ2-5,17,CASSFQGQGRGEETQYF
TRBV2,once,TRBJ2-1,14,CASSGGGQGNEQFF
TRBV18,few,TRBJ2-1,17,CASSVRTSGPSYNEQFF
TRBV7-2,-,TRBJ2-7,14,CASSSTAGAYEQYF
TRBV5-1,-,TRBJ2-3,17,CASTYQAGGSRSDTQYF
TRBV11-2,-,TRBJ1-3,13,CASSLGGGNTIYF
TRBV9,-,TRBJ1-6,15,CASSLGQGVTSPLHF
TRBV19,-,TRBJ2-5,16,CASSSWGTSAQETQYF
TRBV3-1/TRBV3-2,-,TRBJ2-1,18,CASSHLGTSGGATNEQFF
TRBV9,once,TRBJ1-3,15,CASSVTPGEGNTIYF
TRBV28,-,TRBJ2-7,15,CASKGWGTSEDEQYF
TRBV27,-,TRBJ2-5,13,CASSFAGEETQYF
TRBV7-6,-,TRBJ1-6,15,CASSLGADRNSPLHF
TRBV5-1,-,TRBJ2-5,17,CASSPASGSLLIETQYF
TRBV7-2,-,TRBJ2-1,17,CASSLGGKAASYNEQFF
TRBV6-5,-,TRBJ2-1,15,CASSSSGGGSPEQFF